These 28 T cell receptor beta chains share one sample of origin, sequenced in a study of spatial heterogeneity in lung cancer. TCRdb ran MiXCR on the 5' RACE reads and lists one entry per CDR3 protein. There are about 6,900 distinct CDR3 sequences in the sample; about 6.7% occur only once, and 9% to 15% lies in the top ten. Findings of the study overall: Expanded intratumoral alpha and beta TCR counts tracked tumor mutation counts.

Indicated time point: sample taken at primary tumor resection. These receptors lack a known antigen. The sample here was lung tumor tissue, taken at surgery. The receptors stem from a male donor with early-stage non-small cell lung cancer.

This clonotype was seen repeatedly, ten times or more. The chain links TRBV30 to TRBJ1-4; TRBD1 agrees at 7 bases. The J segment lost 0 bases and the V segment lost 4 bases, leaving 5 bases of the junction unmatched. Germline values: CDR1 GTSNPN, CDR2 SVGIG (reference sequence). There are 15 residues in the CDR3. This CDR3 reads CAWNRQGATNEKLFF. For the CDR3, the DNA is TGTGCCTGGAATCGGCAGGGGGCAACTAATGAAAAACTGTTTTTT. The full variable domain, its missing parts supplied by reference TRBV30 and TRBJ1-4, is SQTIHQWPATLVQPVGSPLSLECTVEGTSNPNLYWYRQAAGRGLQLLFYSVGIGQISSEVPQNLSASRPQDRQFILSSKKLLLSDSGFYLCAWNRQGATNEKLFFGSGTQLSVL.

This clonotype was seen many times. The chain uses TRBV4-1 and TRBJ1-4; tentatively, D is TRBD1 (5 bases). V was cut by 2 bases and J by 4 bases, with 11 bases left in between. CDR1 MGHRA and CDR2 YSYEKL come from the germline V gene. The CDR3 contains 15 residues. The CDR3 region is CASSQTEGINEKLFF. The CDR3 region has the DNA TGCGCCAGCAGCCAAACGGAGGGGATTAATGAAAAACTGTTTTTT.

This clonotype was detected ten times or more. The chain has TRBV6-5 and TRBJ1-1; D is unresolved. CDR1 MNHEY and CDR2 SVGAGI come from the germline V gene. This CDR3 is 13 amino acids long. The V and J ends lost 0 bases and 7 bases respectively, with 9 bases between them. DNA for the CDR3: TGTGCCAGCAGTTACTCTATGCGGAATGAAGCTTTCTTT. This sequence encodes CASSYSMRNEAFF.

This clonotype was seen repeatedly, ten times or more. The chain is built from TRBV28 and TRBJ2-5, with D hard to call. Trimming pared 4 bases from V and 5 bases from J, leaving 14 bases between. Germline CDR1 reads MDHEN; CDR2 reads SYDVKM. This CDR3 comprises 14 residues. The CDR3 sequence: CASSSRSGAETQYF. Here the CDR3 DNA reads TGTGCCAGCAGTTCCCGGTCGGGTGCGGAGACCCAGTACTTC.

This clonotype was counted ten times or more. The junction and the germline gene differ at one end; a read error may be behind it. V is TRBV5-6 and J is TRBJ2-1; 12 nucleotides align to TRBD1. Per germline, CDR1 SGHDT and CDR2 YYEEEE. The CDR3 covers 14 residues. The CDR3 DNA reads TGTGCCAGCAGCTGGGGGGACAGGGGGCGCCGTGGGCTCTTC. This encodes CASSWGDRGRRGLF.

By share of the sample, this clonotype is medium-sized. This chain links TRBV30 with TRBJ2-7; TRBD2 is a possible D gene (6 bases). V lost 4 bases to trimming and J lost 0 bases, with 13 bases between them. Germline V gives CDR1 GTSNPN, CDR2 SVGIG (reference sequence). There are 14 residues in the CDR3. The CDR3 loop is CAWKGLADSYEQYF. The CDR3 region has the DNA TGTGCCTGGAAAGGGTTAGCGGACTCCTACGAGCAGTACTTC.

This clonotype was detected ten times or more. CDR3 in amino acids: CASSEGRSGGNEQFF. Written as DNA, the CDR3 is TGTGCCAGCAGTGAAGGTCGGAGTGGAGGCAATGAGCAGTTCTTC. This chain connects TRBV2 to TRBJ2-1, with D perhaps matching TRBD2 (5 bases). Germline values: CDR1 SNHLY, CDR2 FYNNEI. This CDR3 region has 15 residues. Trimming pared 1 base from V and 6 bases from J, leaving 13 bases between.

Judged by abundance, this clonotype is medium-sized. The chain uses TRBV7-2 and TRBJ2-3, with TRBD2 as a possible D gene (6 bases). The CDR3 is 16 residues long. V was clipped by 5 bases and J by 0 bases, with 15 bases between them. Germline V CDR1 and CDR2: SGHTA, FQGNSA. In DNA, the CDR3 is TGTGCCAGCAGCACATCACCGGGACTTAGCACAGATACGCAGTATTTT. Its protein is CASSTSPGLSTDTQYF.

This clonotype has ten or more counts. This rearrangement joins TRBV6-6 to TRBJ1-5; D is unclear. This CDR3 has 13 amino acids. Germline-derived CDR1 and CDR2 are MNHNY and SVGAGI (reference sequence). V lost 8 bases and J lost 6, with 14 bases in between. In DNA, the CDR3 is TGTGCCAGCGCCGGGGAGTGGAGTCAGCCCCAGCATTTT. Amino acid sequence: CASAGEWSQPQHF.

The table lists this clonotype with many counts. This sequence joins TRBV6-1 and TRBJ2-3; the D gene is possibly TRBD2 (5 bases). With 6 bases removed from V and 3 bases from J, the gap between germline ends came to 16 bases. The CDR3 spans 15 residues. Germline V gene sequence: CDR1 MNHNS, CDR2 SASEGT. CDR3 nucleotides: TGTGCCAGCAGGAGAATACTAGATCCTACAGATACGCAGTATTTT. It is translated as CASRRILDPTDTQYF.

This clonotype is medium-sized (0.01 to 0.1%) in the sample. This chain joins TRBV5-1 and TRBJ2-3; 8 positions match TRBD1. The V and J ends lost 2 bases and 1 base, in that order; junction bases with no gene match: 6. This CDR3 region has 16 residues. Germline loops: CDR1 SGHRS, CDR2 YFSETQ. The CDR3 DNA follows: TGCGCCAGCAGCTTTGGAGGCAGGGGGCGCACAGATACGCAGTATTTT. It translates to CASSFGGRGRTDTQYF.

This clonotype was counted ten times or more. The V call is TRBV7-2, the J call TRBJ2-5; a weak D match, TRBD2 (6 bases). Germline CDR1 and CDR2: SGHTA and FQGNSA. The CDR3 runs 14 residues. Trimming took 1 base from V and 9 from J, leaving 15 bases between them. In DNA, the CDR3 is TGTGCCAGCAGCTTAGGTGGTCGGTCGGGGGCCCAGTACTTC. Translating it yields CASSLGGRSGAQYF. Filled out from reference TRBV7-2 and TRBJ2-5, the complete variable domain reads GAGVSQSPSNKVTEKGKDVELRCDPISGHTALYWYRQSLGQGLEFLIYFQGNSAPDKSGLPSDRFSAERTGGSVSTLTIQRTQQEDSAVYLCASSLGGRSGAQYFGPGTRLLVL.

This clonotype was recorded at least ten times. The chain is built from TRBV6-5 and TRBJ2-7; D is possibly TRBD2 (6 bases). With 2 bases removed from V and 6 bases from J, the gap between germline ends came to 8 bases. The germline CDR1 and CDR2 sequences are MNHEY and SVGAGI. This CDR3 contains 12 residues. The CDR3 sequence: CASSYRRGEQYF. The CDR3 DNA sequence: TGTGCCAGCAGTTACAGGAGGGGCGAGCAGTACTTC.

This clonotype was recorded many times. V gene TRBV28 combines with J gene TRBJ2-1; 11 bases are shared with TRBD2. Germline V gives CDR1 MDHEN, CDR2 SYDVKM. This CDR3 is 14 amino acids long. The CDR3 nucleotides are TGTGGATGGGCTAGCGGGAGGACCCACAATGAGCAGTTCTTC. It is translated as CGWASGRTHNEQFF.

CDR3 sequence (DNA): TGTGCCAGCAGCTTGGGCCCGGTGCTCGAAGAAAAACTGTTTTTT. Translated: CASSLGPVLEEKLFF. V usage is TRBV5-6 and J usage is TRBJ1-4; D not resolved. Trimming cost V 0 bases and J 8 bases, with 14 bases left between them. Germline V lookup: CDR1 SGHDT, CDR2 YYEEEE. This CDR3 has 15 amino acids.

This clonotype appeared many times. CDR3 DNA sequence: TGCAGTGCTATATCGGGGGGGCCCCCCTACGAGCAGTACTTC. It yields the protein CSAISGGPPYEQYF. The chain is built from TRBV20-1 and TRBJ2-7, with 8 nucleotides matching TRBD2. This CDR3 comprises 14 residues. The trim removed 4 bases at V and 2 bases at J, leaving 7 bases unmatched. Germline-derived CDR1 and CDR2 are DFQATT and SNEGSKA (reference sequence).

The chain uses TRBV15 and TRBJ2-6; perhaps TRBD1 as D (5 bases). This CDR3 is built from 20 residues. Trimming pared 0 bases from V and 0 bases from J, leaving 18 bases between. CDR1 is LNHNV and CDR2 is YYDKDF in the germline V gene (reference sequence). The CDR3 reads CATSRDLVGQVSSGANVLTF. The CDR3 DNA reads TGTGCCACCAGCAGAGATCTCGTGGGGCAGGTTAGCTCTGGGGCCAACGTCCTGACTTTC.

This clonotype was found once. CDR3 DNA: TGCAGTGCTAGAGATCTAGCGGGGGCTCGAGGGTTGGAGACCCAGTACTTC. Protein product: CSARDLAGARGLETQYF. This rearrangement joins TRBV20-1 to TRBJ2-5; 10 positions agree with TRBD2. The CDR3 extends over 17 amino acids. Germline CDR1 DFQATT, CDR2 SNEGSKA (reference sequence). Trimming removed 0 bases from V and 5 bases from J; junction bases left unmatched: 12.

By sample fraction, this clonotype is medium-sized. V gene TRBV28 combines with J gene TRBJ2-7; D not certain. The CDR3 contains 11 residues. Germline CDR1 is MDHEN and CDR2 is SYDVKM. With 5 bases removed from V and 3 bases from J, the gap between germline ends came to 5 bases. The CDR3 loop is CASSHRYEQYF. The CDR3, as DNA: TGTGCCAGCAGTCATCGCTACGAGCAGTACTTC.

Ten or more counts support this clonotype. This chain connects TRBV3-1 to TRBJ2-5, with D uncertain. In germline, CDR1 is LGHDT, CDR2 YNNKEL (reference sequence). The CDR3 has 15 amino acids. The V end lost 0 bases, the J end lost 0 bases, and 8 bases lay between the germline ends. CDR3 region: CASSQDAEYQETQYF. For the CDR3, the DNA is TGTGCCAGCAGCCAAGACGCGGAGTACCAAGAGACCCAGTACTTC.

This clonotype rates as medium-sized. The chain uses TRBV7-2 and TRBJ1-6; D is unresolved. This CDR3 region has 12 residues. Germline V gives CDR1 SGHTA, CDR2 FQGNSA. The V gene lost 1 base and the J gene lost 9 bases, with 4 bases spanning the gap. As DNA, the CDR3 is TGTGCCAGCAGCTTAGTCGGTTCACCCCTCCACTTT. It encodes CASSLVGSPLHF.

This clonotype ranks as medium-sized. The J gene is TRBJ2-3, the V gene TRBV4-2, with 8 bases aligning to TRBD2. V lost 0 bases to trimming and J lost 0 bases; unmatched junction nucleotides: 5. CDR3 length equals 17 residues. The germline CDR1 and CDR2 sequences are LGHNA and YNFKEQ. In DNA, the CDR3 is TGTGCCAGCAGCCAAGATTGGAGCGGGGGTAGCACAGATACGCAGTATTTT. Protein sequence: CASSQDWSGGSTDTQYF.

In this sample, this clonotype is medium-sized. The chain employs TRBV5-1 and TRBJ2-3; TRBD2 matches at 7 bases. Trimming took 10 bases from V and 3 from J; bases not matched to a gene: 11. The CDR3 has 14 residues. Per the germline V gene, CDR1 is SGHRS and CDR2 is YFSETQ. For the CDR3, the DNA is TGCGCCTCCAGCGGGGCGACTGGGACAGATACGCAGTATTTT. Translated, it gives CASSGATGTDTQYF.

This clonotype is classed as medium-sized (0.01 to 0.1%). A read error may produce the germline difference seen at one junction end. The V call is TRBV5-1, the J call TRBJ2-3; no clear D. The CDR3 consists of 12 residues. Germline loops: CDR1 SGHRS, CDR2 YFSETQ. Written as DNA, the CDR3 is TGCGCCAGCAGCTTGGCTGGGTCAGGCCCTGATTTT. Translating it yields CASSLAGSGPDF.

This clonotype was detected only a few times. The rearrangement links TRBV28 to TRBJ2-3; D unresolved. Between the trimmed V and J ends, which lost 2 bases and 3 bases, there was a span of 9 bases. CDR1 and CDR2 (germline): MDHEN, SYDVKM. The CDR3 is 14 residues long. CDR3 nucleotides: TGTGCCAGCAGTTTAAATCCTCTTACAGATACGCAGTATTTT. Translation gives CASSLNPLTDTQYF.

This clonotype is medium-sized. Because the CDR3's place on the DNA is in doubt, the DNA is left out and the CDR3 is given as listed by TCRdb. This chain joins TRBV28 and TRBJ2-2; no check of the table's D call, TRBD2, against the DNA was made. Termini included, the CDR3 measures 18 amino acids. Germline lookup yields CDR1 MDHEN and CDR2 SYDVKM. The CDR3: CVPAVFPGGTSCPGELFF.

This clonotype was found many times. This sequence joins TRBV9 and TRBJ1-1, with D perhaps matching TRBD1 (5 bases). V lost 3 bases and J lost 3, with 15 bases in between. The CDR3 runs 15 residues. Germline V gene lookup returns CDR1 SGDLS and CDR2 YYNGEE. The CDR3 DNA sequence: TGTGCCAGCAGCGGGCAGGGTGTCGGGTACACTGAAGCTTTCTTT. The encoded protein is CASSGQGVGYTEAFF.

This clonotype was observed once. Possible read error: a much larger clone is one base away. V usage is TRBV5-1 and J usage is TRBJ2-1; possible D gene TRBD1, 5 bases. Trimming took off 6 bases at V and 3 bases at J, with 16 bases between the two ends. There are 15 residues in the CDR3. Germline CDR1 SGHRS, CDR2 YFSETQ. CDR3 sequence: CASTPSGPYYNEQFF. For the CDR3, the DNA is TGCGCCAGCACCCCATCAGGGCCCTACTACAATGAGCAGTTCTTC.